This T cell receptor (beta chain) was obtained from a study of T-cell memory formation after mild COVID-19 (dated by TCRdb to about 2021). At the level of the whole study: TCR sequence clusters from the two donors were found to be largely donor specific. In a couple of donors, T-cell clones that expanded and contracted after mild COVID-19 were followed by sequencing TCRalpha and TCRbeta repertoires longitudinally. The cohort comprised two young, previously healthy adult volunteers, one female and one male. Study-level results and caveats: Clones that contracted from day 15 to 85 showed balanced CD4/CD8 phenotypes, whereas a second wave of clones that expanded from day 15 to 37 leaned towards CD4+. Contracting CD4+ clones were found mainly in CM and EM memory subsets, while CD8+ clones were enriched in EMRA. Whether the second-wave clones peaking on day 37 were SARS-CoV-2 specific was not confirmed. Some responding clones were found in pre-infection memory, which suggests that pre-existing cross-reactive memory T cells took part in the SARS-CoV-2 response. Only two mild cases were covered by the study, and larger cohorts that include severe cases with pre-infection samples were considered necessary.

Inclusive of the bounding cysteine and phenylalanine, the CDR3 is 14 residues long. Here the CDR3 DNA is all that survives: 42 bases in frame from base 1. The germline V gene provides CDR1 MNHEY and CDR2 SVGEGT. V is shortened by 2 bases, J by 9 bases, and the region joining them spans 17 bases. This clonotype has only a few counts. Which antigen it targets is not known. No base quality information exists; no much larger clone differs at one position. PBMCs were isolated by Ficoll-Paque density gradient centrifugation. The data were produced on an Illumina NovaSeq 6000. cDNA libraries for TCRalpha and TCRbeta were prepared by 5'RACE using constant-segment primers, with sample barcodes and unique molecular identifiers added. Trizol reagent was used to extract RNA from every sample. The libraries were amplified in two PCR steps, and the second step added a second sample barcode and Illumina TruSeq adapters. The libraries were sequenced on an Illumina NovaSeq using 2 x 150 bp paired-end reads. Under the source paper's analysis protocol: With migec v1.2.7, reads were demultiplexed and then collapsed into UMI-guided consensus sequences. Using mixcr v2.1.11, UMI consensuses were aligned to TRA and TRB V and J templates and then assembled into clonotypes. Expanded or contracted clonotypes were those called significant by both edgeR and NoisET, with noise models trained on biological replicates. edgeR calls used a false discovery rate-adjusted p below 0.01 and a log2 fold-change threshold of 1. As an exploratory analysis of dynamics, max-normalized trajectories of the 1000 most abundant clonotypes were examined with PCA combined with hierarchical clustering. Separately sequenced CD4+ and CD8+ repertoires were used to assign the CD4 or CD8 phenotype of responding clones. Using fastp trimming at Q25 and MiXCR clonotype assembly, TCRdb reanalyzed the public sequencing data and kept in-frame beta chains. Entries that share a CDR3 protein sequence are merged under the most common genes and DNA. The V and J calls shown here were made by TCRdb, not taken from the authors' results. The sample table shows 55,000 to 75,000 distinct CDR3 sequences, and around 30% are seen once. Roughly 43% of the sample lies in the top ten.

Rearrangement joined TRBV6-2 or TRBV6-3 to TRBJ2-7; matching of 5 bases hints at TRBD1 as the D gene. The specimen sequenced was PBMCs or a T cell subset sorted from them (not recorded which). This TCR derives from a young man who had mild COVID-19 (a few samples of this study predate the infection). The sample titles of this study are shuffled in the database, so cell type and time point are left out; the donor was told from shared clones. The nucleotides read TGTGCCAGCAGTTACCCCCAGGGTTTCGACGGGCAGTACTTC. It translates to CASSYPQGFDGQYF.